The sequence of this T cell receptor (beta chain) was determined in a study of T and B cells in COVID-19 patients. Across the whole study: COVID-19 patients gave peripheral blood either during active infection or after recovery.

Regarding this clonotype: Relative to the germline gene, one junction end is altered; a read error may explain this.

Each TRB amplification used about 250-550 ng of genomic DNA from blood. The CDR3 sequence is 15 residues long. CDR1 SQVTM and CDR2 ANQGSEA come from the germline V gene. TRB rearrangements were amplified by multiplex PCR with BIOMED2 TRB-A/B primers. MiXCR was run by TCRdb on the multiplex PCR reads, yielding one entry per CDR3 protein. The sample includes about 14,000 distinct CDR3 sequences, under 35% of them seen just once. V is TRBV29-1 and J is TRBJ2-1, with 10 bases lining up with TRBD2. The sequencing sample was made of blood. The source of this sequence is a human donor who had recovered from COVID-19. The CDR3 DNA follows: TGCAGCGTTGGGATGGTATCTAGCGGGAGTGATGACTTGATCTTC. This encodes CSVGMVSSGSDDLIF.